These 21 T cell receptor beta chains were all obtained from the same sample, sequenced in a study of T cell changes during pregnancy in multiple sclerosis. TCRdb keeps only in-frame clones here, not all; method: immunoSEQ multiplex PCR. This table holds around 65,000 clones, around 92% found once. The sequenced sample was peripheral blood, obtained in the second trimester of pregnancy. The receptors here all came from a female donor in good health, enrolled as a control in a pregnancy study.

This rearrangement joins TRBV27 to TRBJ2-7; 7 bases are a match to TRBD2. The CDR3 loop spans 13 amino acids. Germline-derived CDR1 and CDR2 are MNHEY and SMNVEV (reference sequence). Trimming took 5 bases from V and 5 from J; bases not matched to a gene: 6. The CDR3 is CASSRSGLNEQYF. The DNA for the CDR3 is TGTGCCAGCAGTCGTAGCGGGTTAAACGAGCAGTACTTC.

V usage is TRBV6-5 and J usage is TRBJ1-5, with unresolved D. The germline V gene encodes CDR1 MNHEY and CDR2 SVGAGI. CDR3 length equals 14 residues. V dropped 5 bases and J dropped 6 bases, with 14 bases sitting between them. The CDR3 DNA is TGTGCCAGCAGTGCCGACCGACGGGGTCAGCCCCAGCATTTT. This codes for CASSADRRGQPQHF.

The gene calls are TRBV5-1 and TRBJ2-1, with 13 nucleotides matching TRBD2. CDR3 length equals 16 residues. V lost 4 bases, J lost 4 bases, and 5 bases stayed unmatched. Germline V lookup: CDR1 SGHRS, CDR2 YFSETQ. CDR3 sequence reads: CASSRGLAGPYNEQFF. CDR3 sequence (DNA): TGCGCCAGCAGCCGGGGACTAGCGGGACCTTACAATGAGCAGTTCTTC.

V is TRBV18 and J is TRBJ2-2; TRBD1 aligns across 8 bases. Germline loops: CDR1 KGHSH, CDR2 LQKENI. Germline trimming cut 3 bases from V and 4 bases from J; bases unmatched to any gene: 4. The CDR3 extends over 15 amino acids. CDR3 protein: CASSPTGVGTGELFF. CDR3 in DNA: TGTGCCAGCTCACCGACAGGGGTCGGCACCGGGGAGCTGTTTTTT.

The chain links TRBV5-6 to TRBJ1-1; no firm D call. Germline assignment: CDR1 SGHDT and CDR2 YYEEEE. The CDR3 sequence is 12 residues long. V gave up 1 base and J gave up 3 bases, with 4 bases separating them. CDR3 amino acids: CASSLQYTEAFF. CDR3 DNA: TGTGCCAGCAGCTTGCAATACACTGAAGCTTTCTTT.

The J gene is TRBJ2-1, the V gene TRBV7-9, with D perhaps matching TRBD2 (5 bases). The V end lost 5 bases, the J end lost 3 bases, and 14 bases lay between the germline ends. Germline values: CDR1 SEHNR, CDR2 FQNEAQ (reference sequence). The length of the CDR3 is 15 residues. The chain's CDR3 is CASSARASVYNEQFF. The DNA for the CDR3 is TGTGCCAGCAGCGCGAGGGCTAGTGTCTACAATGAGCAGTTCTTC.

This sequence joins TRBV28 and TRBJ2-7; the match to TRBD2 covers 7 bases. The CDR3 runs 17 residues. The ends lost 4 bases at V and 1 base at J; junction bases unmatched: 13. Germline-derived CDR1 and CDR2 are MDHEN and SYDVKM. Written as DNA, the CDR3 is TGTGCCAGCAGTTCTGCGGTTGCTAGCGGATATTCCTACGAGCAGTACTTC. Protein sequence: CASSSAVASGYSYEQYF.

The J gene is TRBJ2-3, the V gene TRBV6-1; a weak D match, TRBD1 (5 bases). The germline V gene has CDR1 MNHNS and CDR2 SASEGT. The CDR3 contains 15 residues. Trimming removed 5 bases at V and 1 base at J, with 13 bases between. The CDR3 region has the DNA TGTGCCAGCAGTCCCGGACAATCCCGCACAGATACGCAGTATTTT. Amino acid sequence: CASSPGQSRTDTQYF.

This chain connects TRBV4-1 to TRBJ2-2; D ambiguous. This CDR3 comprises 17 residues. Trimming removed 0 bases from V and 4 bases from J, with 15 bases in between. Germline assignment: CDR1 MGHRA and CDR2 YSYEKL. The CDR3 spells CASSQEIPISRTGELFF. CDR3 DNA: TGCGCCAGCAGCCAAGAGATCCCCATCTCGCGCACCGGGGAGCTGTTTTTT.

This sequence joins TRBV5-1 and TRBJ2-5, with 7 bases that match TRBD2. Germline trimming cut 4 bases from V and 0 bases from J; bases unmatched to any gene: 0. Germline V lookup: CDR1 SGHRS, CDR2 YFSETQ. The CDR3 has 13 residues. The CDR3 DNA is TGCGCCAGCAGCCGGGGGGACCAAGAGACCCAGTACTTC. The encoded protein is CASSRGDQETQYF.

The chain joins TRBV5-5 to TRBJ2-7; D gene uncertain. This CDR3 is 13 amino acids long. V lost 1 base to trimming and J lost 6 bases, with 11 bases between them. Germline values: CDR1 SGHKS, CDR2 YYEKEE (reference sequence). This CDR3 is CASSLLLFGEQYF. The CDR3 bases are TGTGCCAGCAGCTTGCTGCTATTCGGCGAGCAGTACTTC.

The count of this clone is one. The chain couples TRBV27 to TRBJ2-5, with 11 bases that match TRBD2. The CDR3 runs to 16 residues. The V segment lost 2 bases and the J segment 1 base; nucleotides outside the gene matches: 3. Germline-derived CDR1 and CDR2 are MNHEY and SMNVEV (reference sequence). This CDR3 is CASSLRLAGGQETQYF. CDR3 nucleotide sequence: TGTGCCAGCAGTTTAAGGCTAGCGGGGGGCCAAGAGACCCAGTACTTC.

This chain links TRBV7-9 with TRBJ1-1; D is undetermined. Trimming took 5 bases from V and 5 from J, leaving 15 bases between them. Germline values: CDR1 SEHNR, CDR2 FQNEAQ (reference sequence). CDR3 length: 14 amino acids. In DNA, the CDR3 is TGTGCCAGCAGCCCCCACCTGAGGGATACTGAAGCTTTCTTT. It codes for CASSPHLRDTEAFF.

The chain is built from TRBV27 and TRBJ2-1; perhaps TRBD2 as D (5 bases). Germline-derived CDR1 and CDR2 are MNHEY and SMNVEV (reference sequence). V was pared by 5 bases and J by 10 bases, with 21 bases between. CDR3 length: 15 residues. CDR3 region: CASSQQRSGLREQFF. DNA of the CDR3: TGTGCCAGCAGTCAGCAACGGAGCGGACTCCGGGAGCAGTTCTTC.

V and J are TRBV2 and TRBJ2-1, with 11 bases lining up with TRBD1. This CDR3 spans 16 amino acids. V was clipped by 9 bases and J by 7 bases; unmatched bases: 14. CDR1 and CDR2 from the germline V gene are SNHLY and FYNNEI. CDR3 DNA sequence: TGTGCCAGTCTCCGGGACAGGGGGTCGAGGGTGAATGAGCAGTTCTTC. Translation gives CASLRDRGSRVNEQFF.

CDR3: CASNLGPRGSGYTF. The CDR3, as DNA: TGTGCCAGTAACCTAGGGCCCCGAGGGAGTGGCTACACCTTC. The chain has TRBV19 and TRBJ1-2; D is unclear. The CDR3 spans 14 residues. Trimming took off 7 bases at V and 7 bases at J, with 19 bases between the two ends. Germline CDR1 is LNHDA and CDR2 is SQIVND (reference sequence).

V usage is TRBV4-3 and J usage is TRBJ2-7; the match to TRBD2 covers 10 bases. Germline V lookup: CDR1 LGHNA, CDR2 YSLEER. CDR3 size: 16 residues. V shed 0 bases and J 2 bases; nucleotides not matched to a gene: 4. The CDR3 DNA follows: TGCGCCAGCAGCCAAGACTGGACTAGCGGACCCTACGAGCAGTACTTC. This gives the protein CASSQDWTSGPYEQYF.

This clone came up once. This rearrangement joins TRBV11-2 to TRBJ2-7; a weak D match, TRBD2 (5 bases). The V end was cut by 5 bases, the J end by 0 bases, with 17 bases between. Germline loops: CDR1 SGHAT, CDR2 FQNNGV. There are 16 residues in the CDR3. In DNA form, the CDR3 reads TGTGCCAGCAGCCCAATCGAGGGTTGGAGCTCCTACGAGCAGTACTTC. It yields the protein CASSPIEGWSSYEQYF.

The chain combines TRBV6-6 with TRBJ1-5; tentatively, D is TRBD1 (5 bases). This CDR3 contains 15 residues. V was shortened by 5 bases and J by 5 bases, with 16 bases between the two germline ends. Germline CDR1 and CDR2: MNHNY and SVGAGI (reference sequence). CDR3 DNA sequence: TGTGCCAGCAGTCAATCTCAGGGAGGGGATCAGCCCCAGCATTTT. As protein: CASSQSQGGDQPQHF.

There are a few counts of this clone. V is TRBV10-1 and J is TRBJ1-1, with D perhaps TRBD1 (5 bases). The V end lost 0 bases, the J end lost 2 bases, and 22 bases lay between the germline ends. Germline CDR1 reads WNHNN; CDR2 reads SYGVQD (reference sequence). The CDR3 is 19 residues long. The CDR3 is CASSESKSPGRRSNTEAFF. CDR3 coding DNA: TGCGCCAGCAGTGAGTCGAAGTCCCCAGGGCGGCGGAGTAACACTGAAGCTTTCTTT.

The gene calls are TRBV9 and TRBJ2-1; D perhaps matches TRBD2 (7 bases). The germline V and J ends were trimmed by 3 bases and 10 bases, with 14 bases remaining between them. Germline loops: CDR1 SGDLS, CDR2 YYNGEE. The CDR3 length is 13 residues. CDR3 in amino acids: CASSAGGGGEQFF. The DNA of the CDR3 is TGTGCCAGCAGCGCAGGAGGGGGGGGAGAGCAGTTCTTC. The full variable domain, its missing parts supplied by reference TRBV9 and TRBJ2-1, is DSGVTQTPKHLITATGQRVTLRCSPRSGDLSVYWYQQSLDQGLQFLIQYYNGEERAKGNILERFSAQQFPDLHSELNLSSLELGDSALYFCASSAGGGGEQFFGPGTRLTVL.